The present TCR beta chain was sequenced within a study of patients and donors after allogeneic stem cell transplantation. TCRdb reanalysed the RT-PCR reads using MiXCR and keeps one entry per CDR3 protein. The sample lists approximately 99,000 distinct CDR3 sequences, roughly 35% seen once, with 27% in the top ten. The germline gives CDR1 MNHEY, CDR2 SVGAGI. The CDR3 has 13 residues. The V gene lost 2 bases and the J gene lost 4 bases, with 8 bases spanning the gap. The sample holds a few counts of this clonotype. The chain is built from TRBV6-5 and TRBJ1-1; D might be TRBD1 (6 bases). Material for sequencing was blood, either unsorted or a sorted T cell fraction (not recorded which). This TCR came from a human donor who was either an allogeneic HSCT recipient or a stem cell or donor lymphocyte infusion donor (not recorded which). It is not recorded whose cells these are; they may come from a transplant donor. This chain's CDR3 is CASSYRTATEAFF. The CDR3 region has the DNA TGTGCCAGCAGTTACCGGACAGCCACTGAAGCTTTCTTT.